The T cell receptor beta chain described here comes from a study of OX40 agonist ivuxolimab in advanced cancers. On the study more broadly: A partial response was reached by three patients: one with hepatocellular carcinoma and two with cutaneous melanoma. Study results and limitations: Compared with CD4+, CD8+ T cells on average had more expanded clones. CD4+ and CD8+ blood T cells expanded clonally by week 6 at 0.1 to 3.0 mg/kg.

Points on this clone: What it binds is not known.

It was autoimmune disease history or systemic immunosuppression that excluded patients. Germline V CDR1 and CDR2: SGHRS, YFSETQ. This CDR3 comprises 16 residues. The V end was cut by 0 bases, the J end by 4 bases, with 11 bases between. Generated by immunoSEQ multiplex PCR, the TCRdb table keeps only in-frame clones and is missing some. Of over 60,000 clones detected, around 87% appear once; the ten largest clones hold 0.94%. The chain has TRBV5-1 and TRBJ2-6; D not resolved. The source is an adult with an advanced solid tumor such as melanoma, head and neck, liver or kidney cancer. Sample: CD4+ or CD8+ T cells sorted from blood, taken in a trial of the OX40 agonist ivuxolimab. CDR3 residues: CASSLGAHPGANVLTF. The CDR3 DNA is TGCGCCAGCAGCTTGGGGGCCCACCCCGGGGCCAACGTCCTGACTTTC.